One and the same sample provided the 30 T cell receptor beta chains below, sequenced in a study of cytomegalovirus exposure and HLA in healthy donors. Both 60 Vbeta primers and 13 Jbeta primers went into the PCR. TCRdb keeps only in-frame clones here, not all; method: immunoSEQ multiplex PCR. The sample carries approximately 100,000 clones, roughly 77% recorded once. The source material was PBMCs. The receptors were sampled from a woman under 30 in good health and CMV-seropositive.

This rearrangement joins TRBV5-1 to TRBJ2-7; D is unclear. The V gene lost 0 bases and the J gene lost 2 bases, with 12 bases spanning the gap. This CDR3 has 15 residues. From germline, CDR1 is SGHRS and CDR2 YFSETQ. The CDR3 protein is CASSLAAGNAYEQYF. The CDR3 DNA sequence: TGCGCCAGCAGCTTGGCTGCAGGCAACGCCTACGAGCAGTACTTC.

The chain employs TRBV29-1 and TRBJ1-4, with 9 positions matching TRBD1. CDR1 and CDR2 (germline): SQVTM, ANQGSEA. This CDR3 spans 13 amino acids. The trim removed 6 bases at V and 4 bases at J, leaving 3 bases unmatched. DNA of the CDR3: TGCAGCGTGAACAGGGGGCTTAATGAAAAACTGTTTTTT. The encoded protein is CSVNRGLNEKLFF.

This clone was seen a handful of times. The CDR3 DNA follows: TGTGCCAGCTCGGTCGGGGGGCCCCACACCGGGGAGCTGTTTTTT. Its translation: CASSVGGPHTGELFF. The chain has TRBV9 and TRBJ2-2; D possibly corresponds to TRBD2 (7 bases). This CDR3 comprises 15 residues. V lost 7 bases, J lost 3 bases, and 16 bases lay in between. CDR1 and CDR2 (germline): SGDLS, YYNGEE.

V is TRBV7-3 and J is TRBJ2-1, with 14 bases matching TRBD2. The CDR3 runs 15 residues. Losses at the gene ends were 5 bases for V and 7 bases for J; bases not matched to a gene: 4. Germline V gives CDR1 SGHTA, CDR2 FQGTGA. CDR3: CASSAWTSGRNEQFF. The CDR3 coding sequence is TGTGCCAGCAGCGCCTGGACTAGCGGGAGGAATGAGCAGTTCTTC.

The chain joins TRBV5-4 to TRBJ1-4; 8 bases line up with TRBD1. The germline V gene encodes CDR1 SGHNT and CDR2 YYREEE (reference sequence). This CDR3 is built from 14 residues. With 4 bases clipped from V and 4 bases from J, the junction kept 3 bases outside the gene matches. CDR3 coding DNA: TGTGCCAGCAGCGGACAGGGCCATAATGAAAAACTGTTTTTT. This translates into CASSGQGHNEKLFF.

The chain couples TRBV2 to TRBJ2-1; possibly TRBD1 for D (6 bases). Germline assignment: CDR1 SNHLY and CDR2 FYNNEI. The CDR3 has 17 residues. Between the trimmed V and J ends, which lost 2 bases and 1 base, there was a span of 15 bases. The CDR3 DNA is TGTGCCAGCAGTGAAAACGCGGCAGGGGTGTCCTACAATGAGCAGTTCTTC. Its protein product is CASSENAAGVSYNEQFF.

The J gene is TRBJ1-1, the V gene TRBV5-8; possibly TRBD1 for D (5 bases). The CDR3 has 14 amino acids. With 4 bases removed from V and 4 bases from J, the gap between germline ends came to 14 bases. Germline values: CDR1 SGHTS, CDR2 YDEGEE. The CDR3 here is CASSLRGLGTEAFF. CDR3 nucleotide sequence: TGTGCCAGCAGCCTAAGGGGACTGGGCACTGAAGCTTTCTTT.

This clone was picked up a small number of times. The CDR3 spells CASRQQGAHYGYTF. CDR3 DNA: TGTGCCAGCAGACAGCAGGGGGCGCACTATGGCTACACCTTC. The chain uses TRBV5-5 and TRBJ1-2; TRBD1 matches 8 bases. This CDR3 region has 14 residues. J gave up 3 bases and V 5 bases, and 6 bases lay outside the gene matches. Germline CDR1 and CDR2: SGHKS and YYEKEE (reference sequence).

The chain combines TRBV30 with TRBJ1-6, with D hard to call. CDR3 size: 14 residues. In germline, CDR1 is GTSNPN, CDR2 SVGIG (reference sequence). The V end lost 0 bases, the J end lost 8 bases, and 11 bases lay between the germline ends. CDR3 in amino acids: CAWSVLPEDSPLHF. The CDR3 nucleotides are TGTGCCTGGAGTGTACTCCCCGAGGATTCACCCCTCCACTTT.

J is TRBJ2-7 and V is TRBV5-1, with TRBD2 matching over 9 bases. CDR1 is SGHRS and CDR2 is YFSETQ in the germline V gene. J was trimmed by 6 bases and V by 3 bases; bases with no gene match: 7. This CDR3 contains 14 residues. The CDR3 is CASSYGGAGGEQYF. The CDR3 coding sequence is TGCGCCAGCAGCTACGGGGGAGCGGGGGGCGAGCAGTACTTC.

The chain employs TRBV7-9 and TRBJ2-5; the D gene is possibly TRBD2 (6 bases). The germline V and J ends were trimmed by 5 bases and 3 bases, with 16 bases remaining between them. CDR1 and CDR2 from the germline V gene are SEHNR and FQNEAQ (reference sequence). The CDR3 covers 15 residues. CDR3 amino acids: CASSPKGTGEETQYF. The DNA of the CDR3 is TGTGCCAGCAGCCCGAAAGGGACGGGGGAAGAGACCCAGTACTTC.

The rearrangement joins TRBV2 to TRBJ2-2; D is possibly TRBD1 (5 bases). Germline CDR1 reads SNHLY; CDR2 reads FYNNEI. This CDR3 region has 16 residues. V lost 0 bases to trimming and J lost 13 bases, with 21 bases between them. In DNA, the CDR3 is TGTGCCAGCAGTGAAGCGTCCAGCAGGGTGGCGAGTCGGCTGTTTTTT. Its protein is CASSEASSRVASRLFF.

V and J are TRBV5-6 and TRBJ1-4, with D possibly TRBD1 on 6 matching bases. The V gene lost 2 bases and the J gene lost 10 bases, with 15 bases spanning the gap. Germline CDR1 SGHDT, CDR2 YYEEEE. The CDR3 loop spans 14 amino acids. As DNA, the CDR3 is TGTGCCAGCAGCTTCGAATTCAGAGGGGGAAAACTGTTTTTT. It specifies CASSFEFRGGKLFF.

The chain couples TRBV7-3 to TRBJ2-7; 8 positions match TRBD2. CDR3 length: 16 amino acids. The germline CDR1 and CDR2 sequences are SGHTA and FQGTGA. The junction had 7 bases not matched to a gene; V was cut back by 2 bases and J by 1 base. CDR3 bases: TGTGCCAGCAGCTTAGGGGCGGCGGGAGGATCCTACGAGCAGTACTTC. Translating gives CASSLGAAGGSYEQYF. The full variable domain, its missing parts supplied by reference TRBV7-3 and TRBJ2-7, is GAGVSQTPSNKVTEKGKYVELRCDPISGHTALYWYRQSLGQGPEFLIYFQGTGAADDSGLPNDRFFAVRPEGSVSTLKIQRTERGDSAVYLCASSLGAAGGSYEQYFGPGTRLTVT.

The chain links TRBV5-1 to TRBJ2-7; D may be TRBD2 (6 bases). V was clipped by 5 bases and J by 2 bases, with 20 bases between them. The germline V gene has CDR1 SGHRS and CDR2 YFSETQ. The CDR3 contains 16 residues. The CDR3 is CASRDAGTQIPYEQYF. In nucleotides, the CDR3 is TGCGCCAGCAGAGACGCCGGGACTCAAATCCCCTACGAGCAGTACTTC. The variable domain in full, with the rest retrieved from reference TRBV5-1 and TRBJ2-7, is KAGVTQTPRYLIKTRGQQVTLSCSPISGHRSVSWYQQTPGQGLQFLFEYFSETQRNKGNFPGRFSGRQFSNSRSEMNVSTLELGDSALYLCASRDAGTQIPYEQYFGPGTRLTVT.

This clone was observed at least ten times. CDR3 bases: TGTGCCACCTCGGGGGGAGGGCCTGGAAACACCATATATTTT. Translated, it gives CATSGGGPGNTIYF. The chain has TRBV19 and TRBJ1-3; TRBD1 might be the D (5 bases). The germline gives CDR1 LNHDA, CDR2 SQIVND (reference sequence). The CDR3 runs 14 residues. The germline V and J ends were trimmed by 10 bases and 2 bases, with 15 bases remaining between them.

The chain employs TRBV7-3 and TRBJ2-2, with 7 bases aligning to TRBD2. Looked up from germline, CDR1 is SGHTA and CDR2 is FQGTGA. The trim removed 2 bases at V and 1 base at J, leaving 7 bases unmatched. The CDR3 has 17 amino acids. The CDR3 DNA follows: TGTGCCAGCAGCTTAGCTAGCGGAGAGCTGAACACCGGGGAGCTGTTTTTT. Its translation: CASSLASGELNTGELFF.

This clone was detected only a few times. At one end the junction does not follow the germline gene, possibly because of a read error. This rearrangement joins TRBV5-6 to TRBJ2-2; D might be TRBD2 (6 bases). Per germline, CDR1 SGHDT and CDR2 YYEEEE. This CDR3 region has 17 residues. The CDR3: CASSLGETRRATGELFF. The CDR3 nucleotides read TGTGCCAGCAGTTTGGGGGAGACTAGACGAGCCACCGGGGAGCTGTTTTTT.

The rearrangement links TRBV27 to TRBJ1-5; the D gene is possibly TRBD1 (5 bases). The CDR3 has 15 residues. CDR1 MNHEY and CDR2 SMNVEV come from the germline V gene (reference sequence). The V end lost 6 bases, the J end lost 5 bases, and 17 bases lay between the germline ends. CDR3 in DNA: TGTGCCAGCAGCCCTCTAGGAGGGGCTTATCAGCCCCAGCATTTT. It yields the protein CASSPLGGAYQPQHF.

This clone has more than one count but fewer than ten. The CDR3: CASSLASVGGTYGYTF. The DNA for the CDR3 is TGTGCCAGCAGCTTGGCCTCGGTAGGAGGTACCTATGGCTACACCTTC. This rearrangement joins TRBV5-5 to TRBJ1-2, with D unresolved. The CDR3 is 16 residues long. Germline assignment: CDR1 SGHKS and CDR2 YYEKEE (reference sequence). The germline V and J ends were trimmed by 0 bases and 4 bases, with 16 bases remaining between them. The variable domain in full, with the rest retrieved from reference TRBV5-5 and TRBJ1-2, is DAGVTQSPTHLIKTRGQQVTLRCSPISGHKSVSWYQQVLGQGPQFIFQYYEKEERGRGNFPDRFSARQFPNYSSELNVNALLLGDSALYLCASSLASVGGTYGYTFGSGTRLTVV.

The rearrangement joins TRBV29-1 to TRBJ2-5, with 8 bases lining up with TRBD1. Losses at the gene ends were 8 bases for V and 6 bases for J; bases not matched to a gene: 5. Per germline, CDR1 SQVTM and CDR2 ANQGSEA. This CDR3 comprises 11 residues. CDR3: CSTDRGKTQYF. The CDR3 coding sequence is TGCAGCACCGACAGGGGAAAGACCCAGTACTTC.

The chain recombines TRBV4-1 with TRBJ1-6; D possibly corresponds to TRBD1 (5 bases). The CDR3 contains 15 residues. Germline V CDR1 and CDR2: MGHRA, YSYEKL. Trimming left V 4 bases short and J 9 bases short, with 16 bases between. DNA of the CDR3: TGCGCCAGCAGCCCCACCGTGGCCGGGGGTTCACCCCTCCACTTT. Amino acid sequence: CASSPTVAGGSPLHF.

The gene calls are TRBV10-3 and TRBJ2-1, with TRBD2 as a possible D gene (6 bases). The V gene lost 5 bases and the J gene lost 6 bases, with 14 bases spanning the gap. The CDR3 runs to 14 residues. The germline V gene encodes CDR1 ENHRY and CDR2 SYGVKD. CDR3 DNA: TGTGCCATCAGTAATGGAGGGACCAGCAATGAGCAGTTCTTC. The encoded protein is CAISNGGTSNEQFF.

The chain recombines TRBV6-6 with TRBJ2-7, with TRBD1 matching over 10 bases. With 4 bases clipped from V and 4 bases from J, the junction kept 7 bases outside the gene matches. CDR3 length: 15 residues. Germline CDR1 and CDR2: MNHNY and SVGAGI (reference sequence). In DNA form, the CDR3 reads TGTGCCAGCAGTTCCCCGGGACAGGGGAAGTACGAGCAGTACTTC. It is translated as CASSSPGQGKYEQYF.

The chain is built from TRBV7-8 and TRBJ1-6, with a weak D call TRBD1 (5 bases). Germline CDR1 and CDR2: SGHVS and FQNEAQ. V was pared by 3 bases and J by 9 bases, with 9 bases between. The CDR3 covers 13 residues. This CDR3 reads CASSLSGPSPLHF. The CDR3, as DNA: TGTGCCAGCAGCTTGTCAGGGCCTTCACCCCTCCACTTT.

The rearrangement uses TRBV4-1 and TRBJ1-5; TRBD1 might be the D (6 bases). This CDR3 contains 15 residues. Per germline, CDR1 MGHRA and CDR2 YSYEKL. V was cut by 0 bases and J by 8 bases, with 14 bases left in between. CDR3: CASSQDGTRIKPQHF. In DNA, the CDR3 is TGCGCCAGCAGCCAAGATGGGACACGTATAAAGCCCCAGCATTTT.

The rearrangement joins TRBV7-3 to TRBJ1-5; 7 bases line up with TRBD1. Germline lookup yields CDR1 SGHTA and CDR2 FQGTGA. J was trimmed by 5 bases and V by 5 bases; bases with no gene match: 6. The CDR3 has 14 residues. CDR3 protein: CASSIDREDQPQHF. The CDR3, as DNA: TGTGCCAGCAGCATCGACAGGGAGGATCAGCCCCAGCATTTT.

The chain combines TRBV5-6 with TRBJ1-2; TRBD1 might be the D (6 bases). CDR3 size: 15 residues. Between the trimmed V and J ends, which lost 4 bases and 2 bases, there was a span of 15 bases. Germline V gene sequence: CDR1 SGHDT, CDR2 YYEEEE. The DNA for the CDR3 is TGTGCCAGCAGCCTGGTGGGGACACCAAACTATGGCTACACCTTC. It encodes CASSLVGTPNYGYTF.

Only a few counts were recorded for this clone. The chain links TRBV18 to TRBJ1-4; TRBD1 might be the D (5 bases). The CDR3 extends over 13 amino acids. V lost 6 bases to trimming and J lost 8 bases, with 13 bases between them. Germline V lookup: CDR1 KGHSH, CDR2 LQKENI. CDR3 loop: CASSPGAGEKLFF. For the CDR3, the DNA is TGTGCCAGCTCGCCCGGGGCGGGGGAAAAACTGTTTTTT.

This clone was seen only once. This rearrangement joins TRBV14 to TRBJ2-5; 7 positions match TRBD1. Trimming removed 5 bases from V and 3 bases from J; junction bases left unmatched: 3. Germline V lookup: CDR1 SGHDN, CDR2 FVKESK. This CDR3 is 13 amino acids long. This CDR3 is CASSYRGEETQYF. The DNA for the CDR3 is TGTGCCAGCAGCTACAGGGGAGAAGAGACCCAGTACTTC.